What follows are 26 T cell receptor beta chains derived from one specimen sequenced in a study of blood T cells in healthy people across ages. Together with a sample-barcoded 5' primer, a J-beta primer mix was included in a second PCR lasting about 7 to 11 cycles. TCRdb redid the calling of the 5' RACE reads with MiXCR, one entry per CDR3 protein. The sample includes about 1.4 million distinct CDR3 sequences, 45% to 70% seen only once; the top ten take over 6.5%. The sequenced sample consisted of blood. The receptor source for this set is a man between 18 and 29 years old in good health.

In this sample, this clonotype turned up a few times. V gene TRBV21-1 combines with J gene TRBJ2-7; the table names TRBD2, a call not compared with the DNA. TRBV21-1 has pseudogene status. CDR3 length: 10 amino acids. The CDR3 DNA follows: TGTGAAAGGAGGGAACACGAGCAGTACTTC. Translated: CERREHEQYF.

The CDR3 loop reads CASSLRTVPWIAKNIQYF. The CDR3 DNA reads TGTGCCAGCAGCTTAAGGACAGTCCCTTGGATAGCCAAAAACATTCAGTACTTC. The genes are TRBV11-2 and TRBJ2-4, with a tentative D call TRBD1 (6 bases). Germline-derived CDR1 and CDR2 are SGHAT and FQNNGV. Trimming removed 2 bases from V and 0 bases from J, with 17 bases in between. CDR3 length equals 18 residues.

In DNA form, the CDR3 reads TGCAGTCCCTATCCTTCGGGGGCAACAGATACGCAGTATTTT. Its protein is CSPYPSGATDTQYF. V is TRBV20-1 and J is TRBJ2-3; either TRBD1 or TRBD2 may supply D (6 bases each). With 8 bases removed from V and 3 bases from J, the gap between germline ends came to 18 bases. The germline V gene has CDR1 DFQATT and CDR2 SNEGSKA (reference sequence). This CDR3 region has 14 residues.

This clonotype was picked up a small number of times. The J gene is TRBJ1-4, the V gene TRBV29-1, with TRBD1 matching 7 bases. The V gene end was trimmed by 0 bases and the J gene end by 6 bases; junction bases not matched to a gene: 10. The CDR3 sequence is 16 residues long. CDR1 SQVTM and CDR2 ANQGSEA come from the germline V gene. CDR3 region: CSVEDLMGTGDEKLFF. The CDR3 DNA is TGCAGCGTTGAAGATCTTATGGGAACAGGGGATGAAAAACTGTTTTTT.

This chain links TRBV4-1 with TRBJ2-3; 9 bases map to TRBD2. Trimming removed 4 bases from V and 3 bases from J; junction bases left unmatched: 8. Germline V CDR1 and CDR2: MGHRA, YSYEKL. This CDR3 spans 16 amino acids. CDR3 nucleotide sequence: TGCGCCAGCAGCCGTCGGCTAGCGGGGCAAACAGATACGCAGTATTTT. Protein: CASSRRLAGQTDTQYF.

The CDR3 DNA sequence: TGTGCCAGCAGTCAGGGACGGCATAGCAATCAGCCCCAGCATTTT. Protein product: CASSQGRHSNQPQHF. This chain connects TRBV2 to TRBJ1-5, with a possible D match to TRBD1 (5 bases). Germline CDR1 and CDR2: SNHLY and FYNNEI. V lost 5 bases and J 0 bases, leaving 11 bases between the germline ends. This CDR3 is built from 15 residues.

This clonotype is a singleton in its sample. The gene calls are TRBV27 and TRBJ2-7, with D maybe TRBD2 (5 bases). Deletions cut 5 bases from V and 7 bases from J, with 18 bases between. The CDR3 loop spans 14 amino acids. Germline V gene lookup returns CDR1 MNHEY and CDR2 SMNVEV (reference sequence). The CDR3 sequence: CASSVASSYNEQYF. Here the CDR3 DNA reads TGTGCCAGCAGTGTGGCTAGCTCCTACAATGAGCAGTACTTC.

The chain employs TRBV29-1 and TRBJ2-4; D call uncertain. Trimming shortened V by 8 bases and J by 7 bases, and 12 bases separated the two germline ends. The V gene's germline CDR1 is SQVTM and CDR2 ANQGSEA. This CDR3 spans 11 amino acids. The CDR3 reads CSRRVGNIQYF. CDR3 DNA: TGCAGCCGCCGAGTAGGGAACATTCAGTACTTC.

This clonotype was found a few times. The chain employs TRBV5-6 and TRBJ1-2; no clear D gene. The V end lost 0 bases, the J end lost 4 bases, and 13 bases lay between the germline ends. This CDR3 contains 15 residues. Looked up from germline, CDR1 is SGHDT and CDR2 is YYEEEE. In nucleotides, the CDR3 is TGTGCCAGCAGCTTGGAAGCGGCACATAGCTATGGCTACACCTTC. Amino acid sequence: CASSLEAAHSYGYTF. Filled out from reference TRBV5-6 and TRBJ1-2, the complete variable domain reads DAGVTQSPTHLIKTRGQQVTLRCSPKSGHDTVSWYQQALGQGPQFIFQYYEEEERQRGNFPDRFSGHQFPNYSSELNVNALLLGDSALYLCASSLEAAHSYGYTFGSGTRLTVV.

V and J are TRBV4-3 and TRBJ1-2; no definite D call. This CDR3 contains 14 residues. CDR1 is LGHNA, CDR2 YSLEER, per germline. V shed 0 bases and J shed 8 bases, with 13 bases lying between them. The CDR3 protein is CASSQDRAPRGYTF. The CDR3 coding sequence is TGCGCCAGCAGCCAAGATCGTGCCCCGAGGGGCTACACCTTC.

The chain is built from TRBV20-1 and TRBJ2-5; 14 bases line up with TRBD2. CDR3 length: 16 residues. Losses at the gene ends were 6 bases for V and 1 base for J; bases not matched to a gene: 7. Per the germline V gene, CDR1 is DFQATT and CDR2 is SNEGSKA (reference sequence). Written as DNA, the CDR3 is TGCAGTGCCGAGGGACTAGCGGGAGACCCCCAAGAGACCCAGTACTTC. Residues: CSAEGLAGDPQETQYF.

This chain joins TRBV2 and TRBJ2-3, with TRBD2 matching 7 bases. V was clipped by 5 bases and J by 0 bases; unmatched bases: 8. Germline assignment: CDR1 SNHLY and CDR2 FYNNEI. This CDR3 has 16 residues. CDR3 bases: TGTGCCAGCAGTATGCCCGTACTAGCGAGCACAGATACGCAGTATTTT. It is translated as CASSMPVLASTDTQYF.

V is TRBV20-1 and J is TRBJ1-5; D perhaps matches TRBD1 (6 bases). The CDR3 consists of 15 residues. Germline CDR1 is DFQATT and CDR2 is SNEGSKA (reference sequence). V dropped 6 bases and J dropped 4 bases, with 19 bases sitting between them. The CDR3, as DNA: TGCAGTGCCGCAGGCTCCCAGGGGCTTAATCAGCCCCAGCATTTT. This translates into CSAAGSQGLNQPQHF.

This clonotype has just a few counts. V usage is TRBV6-5 and J usage is TRBJ1-1; no clear D gene. The V and J ends lost 4 bases and 4 bases respectively, with 4 bases between them. The germline V gene encodes CDR1 MNHEY and CDR2 SVGAGI. The CDR3 totals 11 residues. In DNA form, the CDR3 reads TGTGCCAGCAGTTCATTCACTGAAGCTTTCTTT. Protein product: CASSSFTEAFF.

This clonotype has a single count. This chain connects TRBV11-3 to TRBJ2-1; 7 bases agree with TRBD2. V shed 3 bases, J shed 9 bases, and the junction held 5 bases outside the gene matches. Germline-derived CDR1 and CDR2 are SGHNT and YENEEA. The CDR3 is made up of 13 amino acids. CDR3: CASSFPGEGEQFF. DNA of the CDR3: TGTGCCAGCAGCTTCCCGGGGGAGGGTGAGCAGTTCTTC.

This chain uses TRBV29-1 with TRBJ2-3; a weak D match, TRBD1 (7 bases). The V end lost 6 bases, the J end lost 7 bases, and 20 bases lay between the germline ends. The CDR3 consists of 14 residues. CDR1 and CDR2 from the germline V gene are SQVTM and ANQGSEA. The CDR3 coding sequence is TGCAGCGTCGGACTGGAGGGGGCCCTAAATACGCAGTATTTT. It codes for CSVGLEGALNTQYF.

Concerning this clonotype itself: One end of the junction is discordant with germline, which a read error may explain. The V gene is TRBV29-1, the J gene TRBJ2-3; D is unclear. This CDR3 contains 14 residues. In germline, CDR1 is SQVTM, CDR2 ANQGSEA. In DNA form, the CDR3 reads TGCAGCGTTCAAGAGACGACTAGCACAGATACGCAGTATTTT. Translating gives CSVQETTSTDTQYF.

This rearrangement joins TRBV5-1 to TRBJ2-1; 10 nucleotides agree with TRBD1. Germline V gene lookup returns CDR1 SGHRS and CDR2 YFSETQ. This CDR3 has 16 residues. V lost 1 base to trimming and J lost 1 base; unmatched junction nucleotides: 2. CDR3 DNA: TGCGCCAGCAGCTTGCAGGGACAGGGGTCCTACAATGAGCAGTTCTTC. This translates into CASSLQGQGSYNEQFF.

This clonotype was seen more than once but under ten times. This chain's CDR3 is CASSYGQGVSSEQYF. Written as DNA, the CDR3 is TGTGCCAGCAGTTACGGACAGGGGGTCAGCTCCGAGCAGTACTTC. The V and J genes are TRBV6-5 and TRBJ2-7; 10 nucleotides line up with TRBD1. There are 15 residues in the CDR3. V shed 2 bases, J shed 6 bases, and the junction held 7 bases outside the gene matches. Germline V gene data show CDR1 as MNHEY and CDR2 as SVGAGI.

This clonotype was counted a few times. V and J are TRBV5-6 and TRBJ1-6, with D perhaps TRBD1 (6 bases). The CDR3 is made up of 14 amino acids. Trimming stripped 3 bases from V and 7 bases from J, with 11 bases between. Per germline, CDR1 SGHDT and CDR2 YYEEEE. CDR3: CASSSRGLNSPLHF. CDR3 nucleotides: TGTGCCAGCAGCTCCAGGGGACTAAATTCACCCCTCCACTTT.

The V call is TRBV20-1, the J call TRBJ1-1; D gene ambiguous. Germline V gene sequence: CDR1 DFQATT, CDR2 SNEGSKA (reference sequence). Trimming removed 4 bases at V and 7 bases at J, with 7 bases between. The CDR3 is 10 amino acids. Here the CDR3 DNA reads TGCAGTGCTAACGGGTTTGAAGCTTTCTTT. Its translation: CSANGFEAFF.

Concerning this clonotype: Sequence at one end of the junction differs from germline and may be a read error. The gene calls are TRBV20-1 and TRBJ2-7; perhaps TRBD2 as D (6 bases). CDR1 is DFQATT and CDR2 is SNEGSKA in the germline V gene (reference sequence). The CDR3 spans 15 residues. CDR3 in DNA: TGCAGTGCTAGAGGGCGTGTGGGGGACTCCTCCGAGCAGTACTTC. Its translation: CSARGRVGDSSEQYF.

This clonotype turned up a few times. The chain uses TRBV6-5 and TRBJ2-1; D perhaps matches TRBD1 (6 bases). Germline CDR1 and CDR2: MNHEY and SVGAGI. The CDR3 consists of 14 residues. V was clipped by 10 bases and J by 5 bases, with 18 bases between them. The CDR3 reads CATVSGTNNNEQFF. The CDR3 DNA reads TGTGCCACCGTCTCCGGGACAAATAACAATGAGCAGTTCTTC.

This sequence joins TRBV12-3 or TRBV12-4 and TRBJ2-4; D uncertain. The J call may be mistaken, given a closer DNA end match to TRBJ2-7. The CDR3 length is 12 residues. CDR3 residues: CASRLSPYEQYF. CDR3 sequence (DNA): TGTGCCAGCAGGTTAAGTCCCTACGAGCAGTACTTC.

The chain has TRBV15 and TRBJ2-5; 8 positions match TRBD1. V lost 0 bases to trimming and J lost 3 bases; unmatched junction nucleotides: 9. The CDR3 length is 17 residues. The germline V gene encodes CDR1 LNHNV and CDR2 YYDKDF (reference sequence). For the CDR3, the DNA is TGTGCCACCAGCAGAGACCCCCTTCCGACAGGGGAAGAGACCCAGTACTTC. It encodes CATSRDPLPTGEETQYF.

This clonotype was observed a handful of times. This rearrangement joins TRBV29-1 to TRBJ2-3; D not resolved. This CDR3 region has 13 residues. The V and J ends lost 5 bases and 2 bases respectively, with 11 bases between them. Germline assignment: CDR1 SQVTM and CDR2 ANQGSEA. The CDR3 protein is CSVLLLNTDTQYF. The CDR3 nucleotides read TGCAGCGTTCTTCTGCTGAACACAGATACGCAGTATTTT.